This T cell receptor beta chain was identified in a study of T cell clonality in common variable immunodeficiency. Ten or more counts support this clone. The antigen remains unidentified. The read stops 3 residues short of the end of the CDR3; the missing end is completed from the germline J gene. Germline trimming cut 5 bases from V and 3 bases from J; bases unmatched to any gene: 6. CDR3 length equals 14 residues. CDR1 MGHRA and CDR2 YSYEKL come from the germline V gene. Notes on the study in general: Compared with controls, CVID subjects had fewer shared TCRbeta clones. What drives increased CVID clonality needs T cell subpopulation sequencing. In common variable immunodeficiency, TCR beta chains reportedly carried fewer deletions and N-nucleotide insertions. Compared with healthy controls, CVID subjects showed increased TCRbeta clonality, mostly in about a third.

Measured with immunoSEQ multiplex PCR; TCRdb has only the in-frame clones, and not every one. The specimen has fewer than 75,000 clones, none found just once. This chain uses TRBV4-1 with TRBJ1-2, with 7 bases aligning to TRBD1. Sequencing was performed on peripheral blood mononuclear cells. The clonotype originates from a person aged 18-70 years in good health. The CDR3 sequence: CASSFNRGDYGYTF. CDR3 DNA (partial): TGCGCCAGCAGCTTCAACAGGGGCGACTATGGC.